A single T cell receptor beta chain is shown here with its context. This sample is drawn from a study of control samples from healthy donors and cancer patients. Libraries were prepared by immunoSEQ multiplex PCR; TCRdb keeps only in-frame clonotypes and omits some of them. The sample records 20,000 to 30,000 clones, approximately 78% being singletons. The CDR3 covers 15 residues. Germline lookup yields CDR1 ENHRY and CDR2 SYGVKD. Trimming removed 2 bases from V and 5 bases from J; junction bases left unmatched: 5. The sequenced sample consisted of PBMCs. V and J are TRBV10-3 and TRBJ2-5; TRBD1 matches 10 bases. This TCR derives from a man aged 60-69 years with colorectal cancer. The CDR3 DNA reads as TGTGCCATCAGTGAGGGACAGGGGGTTCTGGAGACCCAGTACTTC. Encoded protein: CAISEGQGVLETQYF.